A selection of T cell receptor beta chains follows, all from one sample in a study of blood T cell repertoires in COVID-19. Libraries were prepared by immunoSEQ multiplex PCR; TCRdb keeps only in-frame clonotypes and omits some of them. The data hold 330,000 or so clones, with about 87% observed a single time. The sequenced sample was PBMCs or T cells enriched from blood (not recorded which). These receptor sequences come from a man aged 40-50 years in a cohort exposed to, infected with or recovered from COVID-19 (not recorded which). CDR3s include the opening cysteine and the closing phenylalanine or tryptophan. Each record gives: D gene, J gene, V gene, clone size, CDR3 DNA, CDR3 protein. D genes are given only for firm matches. The size entry is marked missing in some rows and otherwise reads once, few, many or a size class.

>TRBD1|TRBJ2-7|TRBV2|-
TGTGCCAGCAGTCCACGGACAGGTTCGGGGGAGCAGTACTTC
CASSPRTGSGEQYF
>TRBD1|TRBJ1-1|TRBV6-5|-
TGTGCCAGCATCGACAGGGGGCTTGAAGCTTTCTTT
CASIDRGLEAFF
>TRBD1|TRBJ1-2|TRBV4-2|once
TGTGCCAGCAGCCGACCGCCCGGACAGGCCCATGGCTACACCTTC
CASSRPPGQAHGYTF
>-|TRBJ1-6|TRBV2|-
TGTGCCAGCGGTGCGGGGAGTAGGTATAATTCACCCCTCCACTTT
CASGAGSRYNSPLHF
>TRBD1|TRBJ1-3|TRBV2|few
TGTGCCAGCAGTTTCGGACAGGAAAACACCATATATTTT
CASSFGQENTIYF
>TRBD2|TRBJ2-2|TRBV3-1/TRBV3-2|-
TGTGCCAGCAGCCCATCCTTGCGGGAGTTTAACACCGGGGAGCTGTTTTTT
CASSPSLREFNTGELFF
>TRBD1|TRBJ1-2|TRBV20-1|-
TGCAGTGCTAGTTTATCGGGCAGGGGGGACTATGGCTACACCTTC
CSASLSGRGDYGYTF
>TRBD1|TRBJ2-5|TRBV7-9|-
TGTGCCAGCAGCCCACCCGGGACAGCCCTAGGGACCCAGTACTTC
CASSPPGTALGTQYF
>-|TRBJ2-2|TRBV7-9|few
TGTGCCAGCAGCTTAGGAGGCTGGACCGGGGAGCTGTTTTTT
CASSLGGWTGELFF
>-|TRBJ2-5|TRBV4-1|-
TGCGCCAGCAGCCCGACAGCCACCCAAGAGACCCAGTACTTC
CASSPTATQETQYF
>-|TRBJ2-3|TRBV27|-
TGTGCCAGCAGTTTATTTGGGGCTTCAGATACGCAGTATTTT
CASSLFGASDTQYF
>-|TRBJ2-1|TRBV21-1|-
TGTGCCAGCAGCATTGTGACTAGCGGGAACAATGAGCAGTTCTTC
CASSIVTSGNNEQFF
>TRBD1|TRBJ1-2|TRBV3-1/TRBV3-2|once
TGTGCCAGCAGCGCCCGGGACAGGTATTTCTATGGCTACACCTTC
CASSARDRYFYGYTF
>TRBD1|TRBJ1-5|TRBV4-1|-
TGCGCCAGCAGCCCACAGGACAGGGGGCAAAAGCCCCAGCATTTT
CASSPQDRGQKPQHF
>TRBD2|TRBJ2-1|TRBV30|-
TGTGCCTGGAGTCATAGCGGGAGGGCCCTCAGCGATGAGCAGTTCTTC
CAWSHSGRALSDEQFF
>TRBD2|TRBJ2-1|TRBV10-3|-
TGTGCCATCAGTGTAGCGGGAGGCGGCTCCGGCAATGAGCAGTTCTTC
CAISVAGGGSGNEQFF
>TRBD2|TRBJ2-2|TRBV7-9|-
TGTGCCAGCAGCTTGCGGGGGGACACCGGGGAGCTGTTTTTT
CASSLRGDTGELFF
>-|TRBJ1-5|TRBV19|-
TGTGCCAGTAGTACGACAGGAGTCCTCTATAGCAATCAGCCCCAGCATTTT
CASSTTGVLYSNQPQHF
>TRBD1|TRBJ2-7|TRBV27|-
TGTGCCAGCAGACGAAGGGGACAGGACCCGGGCGTCTACGAGCAGTACTTC
CASRRRGQDPGVYEQYF
>TRBD1|TRBJ1-2|TRBV5-4|-
TGTGCCAGCAGCCCTGGACAGGGGGCGGTAACTAACTATGGCTACACCTTC
CASSPGQGAVTNYGYTF
>-|TRBJ2-2|TRBV25-1|-
TGTGCCAGCAGCGACAGATTCACCGGGGAGCTGTTTTTT
CASSDRFTGELFF
>-|TRBJ2-7|TRBV11-3|-
TGTGCCAGCAGCTTAGGGCCCCTCTACGAGCAGTACTTC
CASSLGPLYEQYF
>TRBD1|TRBJ1-4|TRBV7-8|-
TGTGCCAGCAGCACTCTAAGTGGGGGGACAGGCTCTGAAAAACTGTTTTTT
CASSTLSGGTGSEKLFF
>TRBD1|TRBJ2-7|TRBV13|-
TGTGCCACCAAAAGGACAGGGGACTCCTACGAGCAGTACTTC
CATKRTGDSYEQYF